This T cell receptor beta chain emerged from a study of lymphopenia after photon versus proton radiotherapy. Broader study findings: Better survival with proton therapy was suggested as possible, not demonstrated. Post-nadir diversity loss with photons came from oligoclonal expansion, particularly CD8+ Temra cells.

TCRdb keeps only in-frame clones here, not all; method: immunoSEQ multiplex PCR. The repertoire holds roughly 65,000 clones, with roughly 91% as singletons. J gave up 6 bases and V 0 bases, and 7 bases lay outside the gene matches. CDR1 KGHSH and CDR2 LQKENI come from the germline V gene. The CDR3 spans 17 residues. As concerns this clone: Its antigen is not known.

The sequence derives from a woman in her 70s with pancreatic cancer. Source: peripheral blood, taken from a patient treated with photon-based radiotherapy. The V gene is TRBV18, the J gene TRBJ2-4, with 11 positions matching TRBD2. Written as DNA, the CDR3 is TGTGCCAGCTCACCACCTCTAGCGGGAGGCTGGGGAAACATTCAGTACTTC. This sequence encodes CASSPPLAGGWGNIQYF.